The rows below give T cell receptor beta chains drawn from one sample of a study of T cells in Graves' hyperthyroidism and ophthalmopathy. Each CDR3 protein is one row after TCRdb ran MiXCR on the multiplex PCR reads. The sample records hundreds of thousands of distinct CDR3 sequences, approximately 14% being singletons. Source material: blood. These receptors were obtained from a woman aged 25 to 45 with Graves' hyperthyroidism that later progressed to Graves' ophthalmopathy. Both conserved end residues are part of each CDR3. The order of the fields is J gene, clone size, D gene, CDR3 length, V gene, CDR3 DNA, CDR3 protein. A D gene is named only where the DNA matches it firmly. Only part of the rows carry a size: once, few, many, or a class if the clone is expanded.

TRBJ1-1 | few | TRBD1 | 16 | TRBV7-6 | TGTGCCAGCAGCTTTTCACCGGGACAGGGGAACACTGAAGCTTTCTTT | CASSFSPGQGNTEAFF
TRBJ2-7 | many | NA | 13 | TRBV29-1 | TGCAGCGTGGAGACATTCACTTCCTACGAGCAGTACTTC | CSVETFTSYEQYF
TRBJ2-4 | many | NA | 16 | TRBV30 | TGTGCCTGGAGTCCCGGCCGGGATAGTCAGGTGCACATTCAGTACTTC | CAWSPGRDSQVHIQYF
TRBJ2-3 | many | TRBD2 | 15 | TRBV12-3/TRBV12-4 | TGTGCCAGCAGTTGGGTAGCGGGAGGTGCAGATACGCAGTATTTT | CASSWVAGGADTQYF
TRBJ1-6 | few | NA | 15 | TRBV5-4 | TGTGCCAGCAGCCAGGAGGGGACTAAGAATTCACCCCTCCACTTT | CASSQEGTKNSPLHF
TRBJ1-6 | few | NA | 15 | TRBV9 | TGTGCCAGCAGCGGCGCGGGGACACATAATTCACCCCTCCACTTT | CASSGAGTHNSPLHF
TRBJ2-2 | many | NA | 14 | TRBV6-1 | TGTGCCAGCATCCTCTCGACAGGAAGCGGGGAGCTGTTTTTT | CASILSTGSGELFF
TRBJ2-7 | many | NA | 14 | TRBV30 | TGTGCCTGGAGTGTCACAGTTTCCATTCACGAGCAGTACTTC | CAWSVTVSIHEQYF
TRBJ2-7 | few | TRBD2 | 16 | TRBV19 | TGTGCCAGTAGTTCGTGGCGGGAGCGAAATTCCTACGAGCAGTACTTC | CASSSWRERNSYEQYF
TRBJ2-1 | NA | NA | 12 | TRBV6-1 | TGTGCCAGCCTGGGGGTCTACAATGAGCAGTTCTTC | CASLGVYNEQFF